This TCR beta chain was recorded in a study of T cell repertoires in cytomegalovirus infection. The wider study: Recently identified HLA-C-restricted CMV epitopes were among the peptides used. Regarding the study as a whole: CMV carriers with the relevant HLA were identified by cumulative public TCR beta family frequency. Dominating the ex vivo response were TCR beta clonotypes that were CMV-specific and HLA-C-restricted.

This CDR3 contains 16 residues. The germline CDR1 and CDR2 sequences are SGHAT and FQNNGV. The V end lost 1 base, the J end lost 4 bases, and 13 bases lay between the germline ends. TCRdb fed the reads into MiXCR, producing one record per CDR3 protein. This sample has hundreds of thousands of distinct CDR3 sequences, with roughly a third found just once. Note on this clonotype: Its matching antigen is unknown.

V usage is TRBV11-2 and J usage is TRBJ2-2; unclear D gene. This clonotype was sampled from a human donor in good health (CMV status not recorded). Some clones in this sample may be carry-over from other donors' samples. The source was cultured PBMCs, collected from culture after CMV antigen stimulation. The CDR3 loop is CASSLGRAPSTGELFF. For the CDR3, the DNA is TGTGCCAGCAGCTTAGGCCGAGCCCCCAGCACCGGGGAGCTGTTTTTT.